The sequence of this T cell receptor (beta chain) was determined in a study of T cell repertoires in cytomegalovirus infection (dated by TCRdb to the late 2010s). Looking at the study overall: Peptide stimulations targeted recently identified HLA-C-restricted CMV epitopes, whose presentation resists viral immunomodulation, together with well-studied HLA-B-restricted epitopes. Donor HLA type was relevant to the analysis, because carriage of CMV infection together with the matching HLA type was indicated by public TCR beta signatures.

The label giving this sample's treatment or condition can be read as: in vitro stimulation with specific CMV peptide epitopes to enrich CMV-specific T cells. Beyond this particular receptor, the publication reports: Carriers of CMV infection plus the relevant HLA type were discriminated by the cumulative frequency of public TCR beta family members in the study cohort and in an independent approximately 360-donor cohort. In the ex vivo response, HLA-C-restricted CMV-specific TCR beta clonotypes were dominant, and in two of eight donors the single most frequent clonotype came from this HLA-C-restricted group.

Comment on this clonotype: Its antigen remains undetermined. The sample holds no much larger clone one base away, and base qualities are not on file.

Sequencing used an Illumina HiSeq 1500. In TCRdb, the public reads were trimmed at Q25 with fastp and aligned with MiXCR, with productive beta chains retained. Identical CDR3 protein sequences are pooled into one entry, listed with their most common genes and DNA. For this sample the table gives some 500,000 distinct CDR3 sequences, of which more than 30% were detected only once. The ten largest clones add up to roughly 17% of the sample. From cysteine to phenylalanine, the CDR3 is 14 amino acids long. Only CDR3 DNA remains: 42 bases, in frame from the first base. For CDR1 and CDR2, the germline V gene lists MDHEN and SYDVKM. V is reduced by 3 bases and J by 8 bases, leaving a spacing of 16 bases between them.

Sequenced here: cultured PBMCs, sampled from culture after CMV antigen stimulation. The clonotype originates from a human donor in good health (CMV status not recorded). Some clones in this sample may be carry-over from other donors' samples. The sequence joins TRBV28 to TRBJ1-2; the D gene cannot be named for sure. The CDR3 corresponds to CASSFRLRREGYTF. The DNA sequence is TGTGCCAGCAGTTTTAGATTAAGAAGGGAAGGCTACACCTTC.